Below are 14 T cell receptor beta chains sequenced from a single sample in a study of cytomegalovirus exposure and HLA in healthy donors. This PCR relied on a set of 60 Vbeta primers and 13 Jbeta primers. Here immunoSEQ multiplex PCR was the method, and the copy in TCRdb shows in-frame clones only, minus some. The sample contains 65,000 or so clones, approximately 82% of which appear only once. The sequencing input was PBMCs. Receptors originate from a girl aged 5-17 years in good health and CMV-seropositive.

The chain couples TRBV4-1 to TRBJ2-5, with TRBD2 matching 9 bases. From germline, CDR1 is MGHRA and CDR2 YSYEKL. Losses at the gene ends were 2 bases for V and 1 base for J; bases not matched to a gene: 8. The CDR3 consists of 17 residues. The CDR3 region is CASSQLERGVRQETQYF. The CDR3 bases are TGCGCCAGCAGCCAATTAGAGCGGGGGGTGCGCCAAGAGACCCAGTACTTC.

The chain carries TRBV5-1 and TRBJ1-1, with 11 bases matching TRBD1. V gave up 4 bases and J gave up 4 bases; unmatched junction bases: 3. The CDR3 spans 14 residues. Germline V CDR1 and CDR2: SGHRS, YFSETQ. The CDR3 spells CASSRGQGVTEAFF. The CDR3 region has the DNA TGCGCCAGCAGCAGGGGACAGGGGGTCACTGAAGCTTTCTTT.

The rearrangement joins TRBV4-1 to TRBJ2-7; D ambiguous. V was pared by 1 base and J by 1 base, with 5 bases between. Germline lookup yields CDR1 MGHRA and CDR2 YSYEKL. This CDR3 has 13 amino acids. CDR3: CASSQVASYEQYF. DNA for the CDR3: TGCGCCAGCAGCCAAGTGGCTTCCTACGAGCAGTACTTC.

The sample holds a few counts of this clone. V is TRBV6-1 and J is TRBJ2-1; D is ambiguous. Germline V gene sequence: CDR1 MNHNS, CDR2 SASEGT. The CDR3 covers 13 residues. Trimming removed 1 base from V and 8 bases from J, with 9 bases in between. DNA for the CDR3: TGTGCCAGCAGTGAAGTGGCGGTGGATGAGCAGTTCTTC. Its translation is CASSEVAVDEQFF.

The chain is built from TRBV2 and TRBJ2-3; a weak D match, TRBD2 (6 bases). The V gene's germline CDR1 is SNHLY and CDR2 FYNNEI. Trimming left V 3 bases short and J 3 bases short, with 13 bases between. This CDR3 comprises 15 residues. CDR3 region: CASSDSGELTDTQYF. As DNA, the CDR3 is TGTGCCAGCAGTGATTCGGGAGAGTTGACAGATACGCAGTATTTT.

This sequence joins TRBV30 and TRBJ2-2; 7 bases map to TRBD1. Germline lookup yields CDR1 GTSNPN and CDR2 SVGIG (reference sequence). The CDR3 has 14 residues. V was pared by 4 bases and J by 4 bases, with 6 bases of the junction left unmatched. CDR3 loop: CAWNRGVITGELFF. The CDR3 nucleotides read TGTGCCTGGAACAGGGGAGTTATCACCGGGGAGCTGTTTTTT.

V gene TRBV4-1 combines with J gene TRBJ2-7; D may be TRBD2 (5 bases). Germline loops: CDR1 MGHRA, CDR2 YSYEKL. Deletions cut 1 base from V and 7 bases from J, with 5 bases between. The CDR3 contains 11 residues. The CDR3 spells CASSQGREQYF. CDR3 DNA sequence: TGCGCCAGCAGCCAAGGGAGGGAGCAGTACTTC.

The CDR3 protein is CASSTRSGFGEKLFF. CDR3 nucleotides: TGCGCCAGCAGCACCCGTAGCGGGTTTGGTGAAAAACTGTTTTTT. The genes are TRBV5-1 and TRBJ1-4; unclear D gene. The germline gives CDR1 SGHRS, CDR2 YFSETQ. This CDR3 is 15 amino acids long. The ends were cut back, 4 bases at V and 7 bases at J, with 17 bases in the middle.

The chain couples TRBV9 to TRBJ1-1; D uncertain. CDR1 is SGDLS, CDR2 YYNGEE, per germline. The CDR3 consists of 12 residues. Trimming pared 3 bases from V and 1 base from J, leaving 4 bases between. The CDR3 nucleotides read TGTGCCAGCAGCGCAAAGAACACTGAAGCTTTCTTT. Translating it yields CASSAKNTEAFF.

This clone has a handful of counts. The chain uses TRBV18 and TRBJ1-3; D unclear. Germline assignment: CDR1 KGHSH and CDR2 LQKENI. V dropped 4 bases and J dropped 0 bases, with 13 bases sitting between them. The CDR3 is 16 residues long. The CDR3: CASSLLQANSGNTIYF. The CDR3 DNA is TGTGCCAGCTCACTTCTACAAGCGAACTCTGGAAACACCATATATTTT.

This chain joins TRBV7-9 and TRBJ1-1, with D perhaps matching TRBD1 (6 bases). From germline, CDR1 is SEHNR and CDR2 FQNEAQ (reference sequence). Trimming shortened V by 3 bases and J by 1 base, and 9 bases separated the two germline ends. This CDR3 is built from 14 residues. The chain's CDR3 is CASSFRGRNTEAFF. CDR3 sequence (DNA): TGTGCCAGCAGCTTCAGGGGTCGGAACACTGAAGCTTTCTTT.

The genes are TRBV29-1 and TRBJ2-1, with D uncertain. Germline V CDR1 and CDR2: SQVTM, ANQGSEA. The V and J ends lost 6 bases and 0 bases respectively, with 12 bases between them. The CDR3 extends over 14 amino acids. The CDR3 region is CSVAVGSSYNEQFF. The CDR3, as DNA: TGCAGCGTCGCGGTCGGTAGCTCCTACAATGAGCAGTTCTTC.

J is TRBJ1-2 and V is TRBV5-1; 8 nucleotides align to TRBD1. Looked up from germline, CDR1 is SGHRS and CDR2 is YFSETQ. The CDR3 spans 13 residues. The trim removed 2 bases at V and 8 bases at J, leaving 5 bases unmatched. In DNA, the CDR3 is TGCGCCAGCAGCTTCGGACAGGGTCACGGCTACACCTTC. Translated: CASSFGQGHGYTF.

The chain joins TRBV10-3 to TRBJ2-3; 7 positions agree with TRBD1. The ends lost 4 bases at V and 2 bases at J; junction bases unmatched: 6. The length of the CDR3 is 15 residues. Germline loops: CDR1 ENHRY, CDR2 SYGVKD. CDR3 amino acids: CAISATGPPTDTQYF. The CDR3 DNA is TGTGCCATCAGTGCGACAGGGCCCCCCACAGATACGCAGTATTTT.